This T cell receptor (beta chain) was captured in a study of vaccination and CD4 T cells after COVID-19. Overall study: The BNT162b2 or mRNA-1273 vaccine was given to participants in two doses. In the control cultures, a CEFX pool, an HIV-1 Nef pool, or no peptide was supplied.

Sample treatment: roughly 10-day PBMC culture with coronavirus spike peptide pools or control peptides (ViraFEST assay). Cultures of PBMCs, a few million per well, were set up with about 9.4 IU/ml IL-2 and about 9.7 ug/ml peptide pools. About this clonotype itself: Its antigen remains unknown.

The V gene's germline CDR1 is DFQATT and CDR2 SNEGSKA (reference sequence). This CDR3 is built from 14 residues. The trim removed 1 base at V and 7 bases at J, leaving 7 bases unmatched. Sequencing of DNA taken from cultured CD4+ T cells relied on the Oncomine TCR Beta short-read assay. TCRdb itself ran the PCR reads through MiXCR, one entry per CDR3 protein. Of 9,500 to 15,000 distinct CDR3 sequences in the sample, roughly three fifths were seen once. The genes are TRBV20-1 and TRBJ2-1; 7 bases agree with TRBD2. This receptor was taken from a human donor who had recovered from COVID-19. The sequenced material came from CD4+ T cells from blood, cultured in vitro. The CDR3 DNA is TGCAGTGCTAGAGTAGCGACAGCGGGGAATGAGCAGTTCTTC. Its protein is CSARVATAGNEQFF.